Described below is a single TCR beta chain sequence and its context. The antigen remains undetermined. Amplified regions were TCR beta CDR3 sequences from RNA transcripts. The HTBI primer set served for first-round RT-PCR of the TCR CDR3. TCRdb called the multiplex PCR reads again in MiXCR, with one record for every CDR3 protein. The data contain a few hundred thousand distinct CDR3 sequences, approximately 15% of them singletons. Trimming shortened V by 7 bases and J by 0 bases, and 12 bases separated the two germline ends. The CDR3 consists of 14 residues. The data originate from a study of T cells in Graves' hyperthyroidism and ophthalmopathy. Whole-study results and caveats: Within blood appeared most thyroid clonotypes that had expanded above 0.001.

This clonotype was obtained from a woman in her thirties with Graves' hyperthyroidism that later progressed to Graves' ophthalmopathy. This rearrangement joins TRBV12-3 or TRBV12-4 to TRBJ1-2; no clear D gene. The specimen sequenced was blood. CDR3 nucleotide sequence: TGTGCCAGCACCCCAGAGGCCGCTAACTATGGCTACACCTTC. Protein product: CASTPEAANYGYTF.